This entry concerns a single T cell receptor (beta chain). This CDR3 spans 13 amino acids. CDR1 SNHLY and CDR2 FYNNEI come from the germline V gene. V lost 8 bases and J 3 bases, leaving 13 bases between the germline ends. Employing constant-segment primers, 5'RACE generated TCR alpha and TCR beta cDNA libraries bearing sample barcodes and UMIs. TCRdb re-derived calls from the 5' RACE reads in MiXCR, one entry per CDR3 protein. The table includes approximately 240,000 distinct CDR3 sequences, about a sixth detected once. These data come from a study of T-cell memory formation after mild COVID-19. Sequences were obtained from PBMCs or a T cell subset sorted from them (not recorded which). This TCR derives from a man between 18 and 29 years old who had mild COVID-19 (a few samples of this study predate the infection). Cell type and time point are not known. The chain recombines TRBV2 with TRBJ1-2; D unresolved. The CDR3 nucleotides read TGTGCCAGCGCGATGGGTAACGACTATGGCTACACCTTC. Protein product: CASAMGNDYGYTF.